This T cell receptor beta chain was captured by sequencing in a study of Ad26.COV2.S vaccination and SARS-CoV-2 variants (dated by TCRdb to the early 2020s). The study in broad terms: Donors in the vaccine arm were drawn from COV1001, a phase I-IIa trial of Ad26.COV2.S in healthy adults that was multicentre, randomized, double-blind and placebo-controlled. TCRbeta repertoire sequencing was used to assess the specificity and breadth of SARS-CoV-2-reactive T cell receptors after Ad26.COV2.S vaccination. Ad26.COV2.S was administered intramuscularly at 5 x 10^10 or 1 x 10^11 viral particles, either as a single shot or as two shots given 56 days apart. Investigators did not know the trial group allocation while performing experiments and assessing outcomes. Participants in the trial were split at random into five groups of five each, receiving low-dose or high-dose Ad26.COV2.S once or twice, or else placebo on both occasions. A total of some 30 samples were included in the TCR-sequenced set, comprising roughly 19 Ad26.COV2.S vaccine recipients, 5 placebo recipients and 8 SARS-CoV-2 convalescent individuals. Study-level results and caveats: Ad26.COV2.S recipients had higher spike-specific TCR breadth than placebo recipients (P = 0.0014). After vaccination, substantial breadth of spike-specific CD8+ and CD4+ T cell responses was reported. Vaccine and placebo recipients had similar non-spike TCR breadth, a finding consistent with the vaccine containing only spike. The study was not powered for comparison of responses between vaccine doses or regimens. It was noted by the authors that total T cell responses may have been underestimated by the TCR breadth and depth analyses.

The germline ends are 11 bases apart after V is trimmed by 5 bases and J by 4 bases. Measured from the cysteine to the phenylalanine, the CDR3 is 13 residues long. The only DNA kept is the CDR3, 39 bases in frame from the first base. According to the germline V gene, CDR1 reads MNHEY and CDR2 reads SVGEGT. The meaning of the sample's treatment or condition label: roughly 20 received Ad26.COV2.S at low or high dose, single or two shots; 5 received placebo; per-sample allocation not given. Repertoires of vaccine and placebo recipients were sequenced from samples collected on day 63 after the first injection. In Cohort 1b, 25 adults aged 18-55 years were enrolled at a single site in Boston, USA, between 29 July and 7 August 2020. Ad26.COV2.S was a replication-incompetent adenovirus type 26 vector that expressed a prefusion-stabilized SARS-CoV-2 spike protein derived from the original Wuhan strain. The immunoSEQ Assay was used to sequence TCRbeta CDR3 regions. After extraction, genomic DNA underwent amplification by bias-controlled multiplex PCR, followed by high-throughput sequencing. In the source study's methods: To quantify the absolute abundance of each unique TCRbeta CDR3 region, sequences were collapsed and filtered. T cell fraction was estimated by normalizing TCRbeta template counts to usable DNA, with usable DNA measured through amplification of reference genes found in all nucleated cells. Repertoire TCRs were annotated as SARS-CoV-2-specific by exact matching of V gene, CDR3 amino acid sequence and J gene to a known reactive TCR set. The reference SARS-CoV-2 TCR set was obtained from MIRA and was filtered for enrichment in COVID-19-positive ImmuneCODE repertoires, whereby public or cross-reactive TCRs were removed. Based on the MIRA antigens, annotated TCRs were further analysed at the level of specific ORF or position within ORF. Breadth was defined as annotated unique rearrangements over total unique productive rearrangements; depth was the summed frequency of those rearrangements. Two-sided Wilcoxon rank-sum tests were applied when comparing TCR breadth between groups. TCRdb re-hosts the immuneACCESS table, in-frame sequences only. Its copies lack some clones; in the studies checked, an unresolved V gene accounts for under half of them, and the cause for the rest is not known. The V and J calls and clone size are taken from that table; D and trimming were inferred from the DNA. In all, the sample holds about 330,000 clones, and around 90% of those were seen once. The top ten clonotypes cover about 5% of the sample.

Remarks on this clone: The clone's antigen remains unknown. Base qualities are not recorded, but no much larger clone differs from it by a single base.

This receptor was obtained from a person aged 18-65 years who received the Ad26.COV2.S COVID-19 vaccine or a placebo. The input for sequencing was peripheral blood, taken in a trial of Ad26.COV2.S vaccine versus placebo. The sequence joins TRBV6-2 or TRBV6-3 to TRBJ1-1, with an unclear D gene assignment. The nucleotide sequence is TGTGCCAGCAGTCGGATGGAGAGCACTGAAGCTTTCTTT. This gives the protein CASSRMESTEAFF.